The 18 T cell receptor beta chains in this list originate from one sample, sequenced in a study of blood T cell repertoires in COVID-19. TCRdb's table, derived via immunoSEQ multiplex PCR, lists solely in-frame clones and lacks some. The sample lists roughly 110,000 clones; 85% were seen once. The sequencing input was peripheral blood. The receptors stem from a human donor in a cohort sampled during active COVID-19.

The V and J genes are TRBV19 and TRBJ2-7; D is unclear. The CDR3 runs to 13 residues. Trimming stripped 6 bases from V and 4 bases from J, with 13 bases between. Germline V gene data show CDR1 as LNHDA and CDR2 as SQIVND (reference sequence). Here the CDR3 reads CASSDPRMYEQYF. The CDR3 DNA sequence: TGTGCCAGTAGCGACCCGCGGATGTACGAGCAGTACTTC. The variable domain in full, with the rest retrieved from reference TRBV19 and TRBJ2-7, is DGGITQSPKYLFRKEGQNVTLSCEQNLNHDAMYWYRQDPGQGLRLIYYSQIVNDFQKGDIAEGYSVSREKKESFPLTVTSAQKNPTAFYLCASSDPRMYEQYFGPGTRLTVT.

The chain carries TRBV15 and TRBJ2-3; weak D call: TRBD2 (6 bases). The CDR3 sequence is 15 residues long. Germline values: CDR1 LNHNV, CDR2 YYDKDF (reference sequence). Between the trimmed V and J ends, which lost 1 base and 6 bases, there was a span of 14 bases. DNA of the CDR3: TGTGCCACCAGCAGAGCTGCCACGGGGGTGGATACGCAGTATTTT. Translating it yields CATSRAATGVDTQYF. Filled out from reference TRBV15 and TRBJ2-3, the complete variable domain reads DAMVIQNPRYQVTQFGKPVTLSCSQTLNHNVMYWYQQKSSQAPKLLFHYYDKDFNNEADTPDNFQSRRPNTSFCFLDIRSPGLGDTAMYLCATSRAATGVDTQYFGPGTRLTVL.

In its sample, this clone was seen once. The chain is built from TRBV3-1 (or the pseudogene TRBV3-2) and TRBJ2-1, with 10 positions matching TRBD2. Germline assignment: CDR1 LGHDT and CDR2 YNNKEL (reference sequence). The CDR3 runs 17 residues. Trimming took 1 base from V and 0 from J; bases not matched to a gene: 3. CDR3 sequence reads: CASSQGTSGASYNEQFF. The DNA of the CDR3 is TGTGCCAGCAGCCAAGGCACTAGCGGGGCCTCCTACAATGAGCAGTTCTTC.

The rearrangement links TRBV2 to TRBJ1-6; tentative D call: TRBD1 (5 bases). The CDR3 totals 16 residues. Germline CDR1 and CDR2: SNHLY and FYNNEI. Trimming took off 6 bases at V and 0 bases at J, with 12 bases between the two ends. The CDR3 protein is CASSNRPSSYNSPLHF. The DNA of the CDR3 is TGTGCCAGCAGCAACAGGCCCAGCTCCTATAATTCACCCCTCCACTTT.

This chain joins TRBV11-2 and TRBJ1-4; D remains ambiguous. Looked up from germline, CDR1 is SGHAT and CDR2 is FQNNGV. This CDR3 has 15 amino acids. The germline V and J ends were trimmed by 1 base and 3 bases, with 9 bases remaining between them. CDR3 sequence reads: CASSLGARSNEKLFF. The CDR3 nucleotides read TGTGCCAGCAGCTTAGGGGCGCGCTCTAATGAAAAACTGTTTTTT. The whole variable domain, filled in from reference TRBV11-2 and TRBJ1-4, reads EAGVAQSPRYKIIEKRQSVAFWCNPISGHATLYWYQQILGQGPKLLIQFQNNGVVDDSQLPKDRFSAERLKGVDSTLKIQPAKLEDSAVYLCASSLGARSNEKLFFGSGTQLSVL.

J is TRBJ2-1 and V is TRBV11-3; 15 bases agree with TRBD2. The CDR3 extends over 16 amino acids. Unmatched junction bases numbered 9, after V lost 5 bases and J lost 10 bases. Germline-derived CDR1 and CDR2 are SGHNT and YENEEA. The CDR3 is CASSTRTSGGAPEQFF. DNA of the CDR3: TGTGCCAGCAGCACCCGGACTAGCGGGGGGGCACCGGAGCAGTTCTTC.

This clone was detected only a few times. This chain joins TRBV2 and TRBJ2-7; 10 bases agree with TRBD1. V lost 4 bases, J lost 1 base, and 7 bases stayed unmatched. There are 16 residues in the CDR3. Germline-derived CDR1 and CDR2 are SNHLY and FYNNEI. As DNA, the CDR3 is TGTGCCAGCAGTGTCGGGCCGGGACAGGGGTCCTACGAGCAGTACTTC. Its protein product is CASSVGPGQGSYEQYF.

The CDR3 reads CATSKGLDQPQHF. CDR3 DNA: TGTGCCACCTCCAAGGGGTTGGATCAGCCCCAGCATTTT. The V gene is TRBV10-3, the J gene TRBJ1-5; D is perhaps TRBD1 (5 bases). The V and J ends lost 10 bases and 5 bases respectively, with 15 bases between them. Germline CDR1 reads ENHRY; CDR2 reads SYGVKD. The CDR3 spans 13 residues.

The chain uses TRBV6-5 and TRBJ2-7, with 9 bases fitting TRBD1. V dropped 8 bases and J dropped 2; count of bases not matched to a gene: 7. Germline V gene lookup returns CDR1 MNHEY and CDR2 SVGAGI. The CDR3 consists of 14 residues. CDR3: CASCPRQGAYEQYF. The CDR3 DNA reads TGTGCCAGCTGCCCTCGACAGGGGGCCTACGAGCAGTACTTC.

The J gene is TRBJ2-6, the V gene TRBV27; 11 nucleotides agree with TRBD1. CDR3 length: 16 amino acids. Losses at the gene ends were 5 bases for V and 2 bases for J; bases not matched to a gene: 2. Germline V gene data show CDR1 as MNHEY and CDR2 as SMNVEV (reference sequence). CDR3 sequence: CASSRTGGTGANVLTF. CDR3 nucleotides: TGTGCCAGCAGTCGGACAGGGGGCACTGGGGCCAACGTCCTGACTTTC.

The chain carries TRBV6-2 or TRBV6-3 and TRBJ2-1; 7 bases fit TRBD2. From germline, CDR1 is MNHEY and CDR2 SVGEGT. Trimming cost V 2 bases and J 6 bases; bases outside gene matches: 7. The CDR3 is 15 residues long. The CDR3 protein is CASSYGGGYPNEQFF. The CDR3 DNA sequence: TGTGCCAGCAGTTACGGCGGGGGTTACCCCAATGAGCAGTTCTTC.

CDR3 DNA: TGCAGCGTCCGGACAGGGGGTAATTCACCCCTCCACTTT. Residues: CSVRTGGNSPLHF. The V and J genes are TRBV29-1 and TRBJ1-6; 10 bases fit TRBD1. The CDR3 contains 13 residues. Trimming removed 6 bases from V and 6 bases from J; junction bases left unmatched: 2. CDR1 and CDR2 (germline): SQVTM, ANQGSEA.

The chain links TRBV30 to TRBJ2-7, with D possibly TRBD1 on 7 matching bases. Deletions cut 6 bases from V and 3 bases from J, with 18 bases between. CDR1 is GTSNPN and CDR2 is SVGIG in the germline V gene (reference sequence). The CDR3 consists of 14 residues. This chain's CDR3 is CACPKGGQIYEQYF. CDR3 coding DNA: TGTGCCTGCCCTAAGGGGGGACAGATCTACGAGCAGTACTTC.

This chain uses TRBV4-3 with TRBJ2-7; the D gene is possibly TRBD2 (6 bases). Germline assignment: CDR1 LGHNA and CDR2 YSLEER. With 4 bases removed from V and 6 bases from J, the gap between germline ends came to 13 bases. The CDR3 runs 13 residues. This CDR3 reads CASSPMGGSEQYF. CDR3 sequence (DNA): TGCGCCAGCAGCCCGATGGGAGGATCCGAGCAGTACTTC.

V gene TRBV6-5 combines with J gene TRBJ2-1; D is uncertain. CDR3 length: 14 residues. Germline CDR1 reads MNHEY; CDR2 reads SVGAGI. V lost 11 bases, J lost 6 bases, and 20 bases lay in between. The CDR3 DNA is TGTGCCGCCCGACCCCAGGCCAGCCGCAATGAGCAGTTCTTC. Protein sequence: CAARPQASRNEQFF.

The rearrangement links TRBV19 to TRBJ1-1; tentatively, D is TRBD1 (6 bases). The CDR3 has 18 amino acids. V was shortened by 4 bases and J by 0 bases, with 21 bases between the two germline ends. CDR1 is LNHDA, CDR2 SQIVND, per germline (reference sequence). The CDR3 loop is CASSTSTGRGWMNTEAFF. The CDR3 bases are TGTGCCAGTAGTACCTCCACAGGGAGAGGATGGATGAACACTGAAGCTTTCTTT.

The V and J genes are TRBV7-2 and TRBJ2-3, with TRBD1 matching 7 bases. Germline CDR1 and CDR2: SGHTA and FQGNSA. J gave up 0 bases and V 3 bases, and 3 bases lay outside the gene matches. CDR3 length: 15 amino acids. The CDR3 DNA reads TGTGCCAGCAGCTTTCAGGGGGTGAGCACAGATACGCAGTATTTT. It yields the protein CASSFQGVSTDTQYF.

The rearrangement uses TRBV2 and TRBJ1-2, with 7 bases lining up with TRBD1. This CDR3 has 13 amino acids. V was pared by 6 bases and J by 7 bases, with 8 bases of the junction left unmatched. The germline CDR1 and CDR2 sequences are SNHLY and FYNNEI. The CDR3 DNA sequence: TGTGCCAGCAGCGTGACAGGGAATGGTGGCTACACCTTC. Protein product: CASSVTGNGGYTF.